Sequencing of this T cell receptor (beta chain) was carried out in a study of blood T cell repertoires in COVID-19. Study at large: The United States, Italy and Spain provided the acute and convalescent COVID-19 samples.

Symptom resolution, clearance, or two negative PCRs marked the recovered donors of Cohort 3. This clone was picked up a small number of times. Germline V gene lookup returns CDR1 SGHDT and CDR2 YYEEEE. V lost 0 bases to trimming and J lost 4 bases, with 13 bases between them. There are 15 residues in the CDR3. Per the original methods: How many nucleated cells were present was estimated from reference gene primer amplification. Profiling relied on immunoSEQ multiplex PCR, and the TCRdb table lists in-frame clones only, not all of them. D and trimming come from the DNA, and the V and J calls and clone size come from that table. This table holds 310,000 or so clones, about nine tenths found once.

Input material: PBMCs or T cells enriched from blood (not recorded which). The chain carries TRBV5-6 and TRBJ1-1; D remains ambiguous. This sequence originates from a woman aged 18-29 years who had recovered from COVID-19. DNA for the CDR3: TGTGCCAGCAGCTTGGGAGTCCGTTTCCCCACTGAAGCTTTCTTT. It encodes CASSLGVRFPTEAFF.